One and the same sample provided the 14 T cell receptor beta chains below, sequenced in a study of blood T cell repertoires in COVID-19. TCRdb's copy holds only in-frame clones and misses some; the assay was immunoSEQ multiplex PCR. This sample has a few hundred thousand clones, with 88% found just once. Source material: PBMCs or T cells enriched from blood (not recorded which). These receptors all stem from a woman aged 25-40 years who had recovered from COVID-19.

The DNA for the CDR3 is TGTGCCAGCAGCCAGTTCATGAACACTGAAGCTTTCTTT. Amino acids: CASSQFMNTEAFF. The V call is TRBV14, the J call TRBJ1-1, with D hard to call. Trimming cost V 3 bases and J 0 bases, with 5 bases left between them. Germline V gene lookup returns CDR1 SGHDN and CDR2 FVKESK. CDR3 size: 13 residues.

The rearrangement uses TRBV28 and TRBJ1-1, with 7 bases that match TRBD1. Trimming took 8 bases from V and 8 from J; bases not matched to a gene: 8. The CDR3 loop spans 12 amino acids. The germline gives CDR1 MDHEN, CDR2 SYDVKM. The CDR3 loop is CASARQGREAFF. CDR3 bases: TGTGCCAGCGCTCGACAGGGCCGAGAAGCTTTCTTT.

This clone appeared a single time. The V gene is TRBV27, the J gene TRBJ2-5; a possible D gene is TRBD2 (6 bases). There are 14 residues in the CDR3. V dropped 0 bases and J dropped 4 bases, with 9 bases sitting between them. CDR1 and CDR2 (germline): MNHEY, SMNVEV (reference sequence). The CDR3 coding sequence is TGTGCCAGCAGTTTATCTGGGGGAGGAGAGACCCAGTACTTC. Protein sequence: CASSLSGGGETQYF.

This clone was detected once. The chain couples TRBV11-2 to TRBJ2-1, with D possibly TRBD2 on 5 matching bases. Germline V gives CDR1 SGHAT, CDR2 FQNNGV. The CDR3 extends over 13 amino acids. The ends were cut back, 5 bases at V and 10 bases at J, with 15 bases in the middle. The CDR3 region is CASSPGRRREQFF. CDR3 nucleotide sequence: TGTGCCAGCAGCCCGGGCCGGAGGAGGGAGCAGTTCTTC.

This rearrangement joins TRBV4-2 to TRBJ2-7, with 11 positions matching TRBD2. There are 18 residues in the CDR3. Trimming removed 2 bases from V and 1 base from J; junction bases left unmatched: 10. Germline V lookup: CDR1 LGHNA, CDR2 YNFKEQ. The CDR3: CASSQQLPGTSGSYEQYF. Here the CDR3 DNA reads TGTGCCAGCAGCCAACAGCTACCCGGGACTAGCGGATCCTACGAGCAGTACTTC.

This clone was seen only a few times. This sequence joins TRBV10-3 and TRBJ1-5; TRBD1 might be the D (6 bases). CDR1 is ENHRY and CDR2 is SYGVKD in the germline V gene. V was cut by 5 bases and J by 1 base, with 12 bases left in between. There are 15 residues in the CDR3. DNA for the CDR3: TGTGCCATCAGTCTACAGGGTGACAGCAATCAGCCCCAGCATTTT. Its protein product is CAISLQGDSNQPQHF.

This sequence joins TRBV14 and TRBJ2-5; D is possibly TRBD1 (6 bases). The CDR3 contains 13 residues. CDR1 SGHDN and CDR2 FVKESK come from the germline V gene. The V and J ends lost 5 bases and 5 bases respectively, with 12 bases between them. The CDR3 region is CASSSGVWETQYF. In DNA form, the CDR3 reads TGTGCCAGCAGCTCAGGGGTGTGGGAGACCCAGTACTTC.

The chain combines TRBV21-1 with TRBJ2-2; the table's D call, TRBD2, has no DNA check behind it. TRBV21-1 is flagged as a pseudogene. The CDR3 runs 19 residues. CDR3 nucleotides: TGTGCCAGCAGCAAAGCGCTTTCGGGGACTGTGAAGAACACCGGGGAGCTGTTTTTT. Translation gives CASSKALSGTVKNTGELFF.

This sequence joins TRBV28 and TRBJ2-5; 11 positions agree with TRBD2. This CDR3 spans 15 amino acids. Germline assignment: CDR1 MDHEN and CDR2 SYDVKM. The junction had 8 bases not matched to a gene; V was cut back by 5 bases and J by 6 bases. The CDR3 DNA follows: TGTGCCAGCAGTCCTCTAGCGGGGGGCAGGAAGACCCAGTACTTC. It translates to CASSPLAGGRKTQYF.

V gene TRBV2 combines with J gene TRBJ1-2, with D unresolved. V was clipped by 4 bases and J by 4 bases, with 10 bases between them. The germline V gene has CDR1 SNHLY and CDR2 FYNNEI. This CDR3 region has 13 residues. The CDR3 DNA sequence: TGTGCCAGCAGTGTACAGAGCCCCTATGGCTACACCTTC. Its translation: CASSVQSPYGYTF.

The chain is built from TRBV6-6 and TRBJ2-4; D is perhaps TRBD2 (7 bases). The length of the CDR3 is 16 residues. The V end lost 2 bases, the J end lost 0 bases, and 11 bases lay between the germline ends. Germline V lookup: CDR1 MNHNY, CDR2 SVGAGI (reference sequence). CDR3 coding DNA: TGTGCCAGCAGTTACGGGGGGGGCCCAGCCAAAAACATTCAGTACTTC. Its translation: CASSYGGGPAKNIQYF.

The chain joins TRBV7-6 to TRBJ1-5; 7 bases map to TRBD1. The CDR3 totals 18 residues. Germline-derived CDR1 and CDR2 are SGHVS and FNYEAQ. V was clipped by 6 bases and J by 0 bases; unmatched bases: 14. The CDR3 region is CASSRNSRGGSSNQPQHF. The CDR3 DNA is TGTGCCAGCAGTCGCAATAGCCGAGGGGGCTCTAGCAATCAGCCCCAGCATTTT.

The chain has TRBV6-5 and TRBJ1-4; D may be TRBD1 (6 bases). Trimming left V 2 bases short and J 6 bases short, with 13 bases between. The CDR3 runs to 15 residues. Germline CDR1 MNHEY, CDR2 SVGAGI. The CDR3 here is CASSYMGAGDEKLFF. CDR3 DNA: TGTGCCAGCAGTTACATGGGGGCGGGGGATGAAAAACTGTTTTTT.

This chain connects TRBV5-1 to TRBJ2-5, with 8 bases matching TRBD1. This CDR3 has 15 residues. Germline loops: CDR1 SGHRS, CDR2 YFSETQ. V trimming: 3 bases; J trimming: 1 base; junction bases outside the gene matches: 5. CDR3: CASSWDGTGQETQYF. The CDR3 DNA reads as TGCGCCAGCAGCTGGGATGGGACAGGCCAAGAGACCCAGTACTTC.